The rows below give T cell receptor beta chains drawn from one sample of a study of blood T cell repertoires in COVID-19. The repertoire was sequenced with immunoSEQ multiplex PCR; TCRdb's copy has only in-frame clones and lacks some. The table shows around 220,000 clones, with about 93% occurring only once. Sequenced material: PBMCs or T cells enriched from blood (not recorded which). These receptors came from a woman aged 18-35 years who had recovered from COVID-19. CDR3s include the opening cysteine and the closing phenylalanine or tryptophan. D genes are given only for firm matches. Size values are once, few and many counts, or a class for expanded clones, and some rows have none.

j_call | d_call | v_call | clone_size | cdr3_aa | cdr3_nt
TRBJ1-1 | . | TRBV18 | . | CASSRPETSRGFF | TGTGCCAGCTCACGGCCGGAGACGTCGAGGGGGTTCTTT
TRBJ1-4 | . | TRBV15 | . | CATSRRQRLATNEKLFF | TGTGCCACCAGCAGACGACAGCGTCTTGCAACTAATGAAAAACTGTTTTTT
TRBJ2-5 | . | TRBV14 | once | CASSQARAQYF | TGTGCCAGCAGCCAAGCCCGGGCCCAGTACTTC
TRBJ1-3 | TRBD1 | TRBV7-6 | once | CASSPMGTGGADGNTIYF | TGTGCCAGCAGCCCCATGGGGACAGGGGGCGCGGATGGAAACACCATATATTTT
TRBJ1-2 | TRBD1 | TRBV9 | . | CASLRGRAGYTF | TGTGCCAGCCTCAGGGGGCGGGCGGGCTACACCTTC
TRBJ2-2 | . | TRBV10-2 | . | CASSESLTLTGELFF | TGCGCCAGCAGTGAGTCCTTGACTTTAACCGGGGAGCTGTTTTTT
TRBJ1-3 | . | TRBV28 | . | CASSSTPPGNTIYF | TGTGCCAGCAGTTCTACTCCACCTGGAAACACCATATATTTT
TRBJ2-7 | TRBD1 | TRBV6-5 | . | CASSRDRGFAEQYF | TGTGCCAGCAGTCGGGACAGGGGTTTCGCCGAGCAGTACTTC
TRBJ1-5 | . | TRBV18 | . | CASSGAARYQPQHF | TGTGCCAGCTCGGGGGCAGCCCGATATCAGCCCCAGCATTTT
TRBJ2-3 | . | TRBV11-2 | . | CASSLDYRQAAYTDTQYF | TGTGCCAGCAGCTTAGACTACCGACAGGCGGCCTACACAGATACGCAGTATTTT
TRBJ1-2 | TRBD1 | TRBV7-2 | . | CASSLVATGDGYTF | TGTGCCAGCAGCTTAGTCGCCACAGGGGACGGCTACACCTTC
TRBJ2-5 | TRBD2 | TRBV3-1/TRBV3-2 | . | CASSHWGGGEETQYF | TGTGCCAGCAGCCATTGGGGTGGGGGGGAAGAGACCCAGTACTTC
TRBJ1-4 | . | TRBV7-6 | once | CASREQVGVNEKLFF | TGTGCCAGCAGGGAACAAGTTGGAGTAAATGAAAAACTGTTTTTT
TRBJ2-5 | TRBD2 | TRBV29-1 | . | CSVDPSGRAGETQYF | TGCAGCGTTGATCCTAGCGGGAGGGCCGGGGAGACCCAGTACTTC
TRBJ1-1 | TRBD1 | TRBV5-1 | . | CASSRQGLGNTEAFF | TGCGCCAGCAGCAGACAGGGACTGGGGAACACTGAAGCTTTCTTT
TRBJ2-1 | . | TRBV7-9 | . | CASSPDGLGEQFF | TGTGCCAGCAGCCCGGACGGACTGGGGGAGCAGTTCTTC
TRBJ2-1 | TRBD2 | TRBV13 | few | CASSSGLAGTGEQFF | TGTGCCAGCAGCTCGGGACTAGCGGGAACGGGCGAGCAGTTCTTC
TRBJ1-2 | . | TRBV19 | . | CASSLGHGDYGYTF | TGTGCCAGTAGCCTGGGACATGGGGACTATGGCTACACCTTC
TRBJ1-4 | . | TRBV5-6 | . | CASSSGVNEKLFF | TGTGCCAGCAGCTCCGGGGTTAATGAAAAACTGTTTTTT
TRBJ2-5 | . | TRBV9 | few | CASSVDAGGYGETQYF | TGTGCCAGCAGCGTAGATGCCGGGGGTTATGGGGAGACCCAGTACTTC
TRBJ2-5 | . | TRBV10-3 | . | CAISEPAGAGVETQYF | TGTGCCATCAGTGAGCCCGCAGGGGCGGGGGTAGAGACCCAGTACTTC
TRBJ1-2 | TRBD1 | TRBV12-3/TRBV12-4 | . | CASMVQGDYGYTF | TGTGCCAGCATGGTACAGGGGGACTATGGCTACACCTTC
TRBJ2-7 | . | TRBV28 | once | CASSSPALPGLGSLGFYEQYF | TGTGCCAGCAGTTCCCCTGCCCTACCTGGACTGGGCTCCCTGGGGTTCTACGAGCAGTACTTC
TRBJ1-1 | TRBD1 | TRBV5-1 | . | CASSLAWTGGSEAFF | TGCGCCAGCAGCTTGGCTTGGACAGGGGGCTCCGAAGCTTTCTTT
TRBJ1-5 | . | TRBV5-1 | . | CASSLDAGQNQPQHF | TGCGCCAGCAGCTTGGATGCAGGGCAGAATCAGCCCCAGCATTTT
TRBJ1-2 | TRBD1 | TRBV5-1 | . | CASSEGQGSGYGYTF | TGCGCCAGCAGCGAGGGACAGGGGAGCGGCTATGGCTACACCTTC
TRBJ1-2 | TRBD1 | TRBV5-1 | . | CASSPKTGLYGYTF | TGCGCCAGCAGCCCAAAGACAGGGCTCTATGGCTACACCTTC
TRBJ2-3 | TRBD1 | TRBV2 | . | CASTRTGVGTDTQYF | TGTGCCAGCACCAGAACAGGGGTTGGCACAGATACGCAGTATTTT
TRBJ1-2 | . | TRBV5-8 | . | CASSLRTDYGYTF | TGTGCCAGCAGCTTGAGAACAGACTATGGCTACACCTTC
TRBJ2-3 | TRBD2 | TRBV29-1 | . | CSLGSGRAGGTDTQYF | TGCAGCCTTGGGAGTGGACGGGCGGGAGGCACAGATACGCAGTATTTT
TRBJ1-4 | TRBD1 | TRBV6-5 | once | CASSYQGAATNEKLFF | TGTGCCAGCAGTTACCAGGGGGCCGCAACTAATGAAAAACTGTTTTTT
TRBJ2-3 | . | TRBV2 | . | CASSEASGTDTQYF | TGTGCCAGCAGTGAAGCTAGCGGCACAGATACGCAGTATTTT
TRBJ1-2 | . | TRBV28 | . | CASETGTSHGYTF | TGTGCCAGCGAGACCGGGACAAGTCATGGCTACACCTTC
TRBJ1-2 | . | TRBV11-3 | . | CASSLAAGTTYGYTF | TGTGCCAGCAGCTTAGCGGCGGGGACTACCTATGGCTACACCTTC
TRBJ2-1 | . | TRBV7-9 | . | CASSLAGTRRFF | TGTGCCAGCAGCTTAGCTGGGACACGGCGGTTCTTC
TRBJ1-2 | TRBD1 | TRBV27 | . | CASSGQGSSGYTF | TGTGCCAGCTCAGGACAGGGGTCCTCTGGCTACACCTTC
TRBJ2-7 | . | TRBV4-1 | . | CASSQGLGVSYEQYF | TGCGCCAGCAGCCAAGGACTAGGGGTTTCCTACGAGCAGTACTTC
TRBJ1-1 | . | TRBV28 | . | CASARQALNTEAFF | TGTGCCAGCGCCCGACAGGCCTTGAACACTGAAGCTTTCTTT